This is a list of T cell receptor beta chains from one sample in a study of blood T cells in healthy people across ages. In TCRdb, the 5' RACE reads were re-called with MiXCR into one record per CDR3 protein. The sample includes about 580,000 distinct CDR3 sequences, 40% to 50% seen only once; the top ten take about 26%. Sequencing used blood. Source of these receptors: an elderly man in good health. The CDR3 runs from the conserved cysteine through the conserved F or W. A D gene is named only where the DNA matches it firmly. Size tells how often a clone was seen (once, few, many) or the class of an expanded clone, and some rows leave it out.

length	V	size	D	J	CDR3	DNA
15	TRBV7-2	.	TRBD2	TRBJ2-1	CASSFAGGLRNEQFF	TGTGCCAGCAGCTTTGCGGGAGGGCTAAGGAATGAGCAGTTCTTC
14	TRBV2	.	TRBD1	TRBJ1-2	CASTPDRGGYGYTF	TGTGCCAGCACCCCGGACAGGGGAGGCTATGGCTACACCTTC
14	TRBV9	.	TRBD1	TRBJ2-1	CASSEIGTGEPQFF	TGTGCCAGCAGCGAAATAGGGACAGGGGAACCCCAGTTCTTC
14	TRBV10-3	.	.	TRBJ1-2	CAISESRGSYGYTF	TGTGCCATCAGTGAGTCGCGGGGAAGCTATGGCTACACCTTC
14	TRBV29-1	few	TRBD2	TRBJ2-3	CSGGDSGGTDTQYF	TGCAGCGGCGGGGATAGCGGGGGCACAGATACGCAGTATTTT
13	TRBV25-1	.	.	TRBJ2-1	CASQPSSNNEQFF	TGTGCCAGCCAGCCAAGCTCCAACAATGAGCAGTTCTTC
15	TRBV29-1	many	TRBD2	TRBJ2-4	CSASGTSGRADIQYF	TGCAGCGCTTCCGGGACTAGCGGGAGGGCCGACATTCAGTACTTC
14	TRBV6-5	few	.	TRBJ1-4	CASAQTRTNEKLFF	TGTGCCAGCGCCCAAACTAGGACTAATGAAAAACTGTTTTTT
16	TRBV15	.	TRBD1	TRBJ2-1	CATSRESPGTGAEQFF	TGTGCCACCAGCAGAGAAAGTCCCGGGACAGGGGCTGAGCAGTTCTTC
18	TRBV20-1	.	TRBD2	TRBJ2-4	CSAGSTSGTGLTKNIQYF	TGCAGTGCTGGATCGACTAGCGGGACTGGTTTAACCAAAAACATTCAGTACTTC
13	TRBV20-1	few	.	TRBJ2-7	CSARVAGIGEQYF	TGCAGTGCTAGAGTAGCAGGAATAGGGGAGCAGTACTTC
13	TRBV20-1	.	.	TRBJ2-5	CSATTEAGETQYF	TGCAGTGCTACCACAGAGGCGGGGGAGACCCAGTACTTC
14	TRBV2	.	.	TRBJ1-4	CASTSEGVGEKLFF	TGTGCCAGCACCTCGGAAGGGGTCGGTGAAAAACTGTTTTTT
14	TRBV7-9	.	.	TRBJ2-7	CASSFLASSYEQYF	TGTGCCAGCAGCTTTTTGGCAAGCTCCTACGAGCAGTACTTC
16	TRBV9	.	.	TRBJ2-2	CASSVEVDFYTGELFF	TGTGCCAGCAGCGTAGAGGTGGACTTCTACACCGGGGAGCTGTTTTTT
12	TRBV18	.	.	TRBJ2-4	CASSRREDIQYF	TGTGCCAGCTCCCGCAGGGAGGACATTCAGTACTTC
15	TRBV20-1	.	TRBD2	TRBJ2-1	CSASQAGGPYNEQFF	TGCAGTGCTTCCCAAGCGGGAGGGCCTTACAATGAGCAGTTCTTC
14	TRBV12-5	.	.	TRBJ2-3	CASASSNKPDTQYF	TGTGCTAGTGCGTCCAGTAATAAACCGGATACGCAGTATTTT
17	TRBV20-1	.	TRBD1	TRBJ1-1	CSAFPDTSGQMNTEAFF	TGCAGTGCTTTCCCAGACACATCGGGACAGATGAACACTGAAGCTTTCTTT
16	TRBV27	.	.	TRBJ2-6	CASSPRLVSGANVLTF	TGTGCCAGCAGCCCCCGACTAGTCTCTGGGGCCAACGTCCTGACTTTC
14	TRBV27	.	.	TRBJ1-1	CASYRAAGYTEAFF	TGTGCCAGCTACAGGGCAGCTGGGTACACTGAAGCTTTCTTT
13	TRBV5-1	.	.	TRBJ2-5	CASSLMAQETQYF	TGCGCCAGCAGCTTGATGGCCCAAGAGACCCAGTACTTC
15	TRBV18	.	.	TRBJ2-1	CASSPMAASYNEQFF	TGTGCCAGCTCACCAATGGCGGCCTCCTACAATGAGCAGTTCTTC
13	TRBV28	.	.	TRBJ2-3	CASSPPGGGVGYF	TGTGCCAGCAGCCCACCGGGGGGCGGGGTCGGGTATTTT
15	TRBV7-9	.	.	TRBJ2-7	CASSLALVGGSEQYF	TGTGCCAGCAGCTTAGCTCTCGTAGGGGGGTCCGAGCAGTACTTC
16	TRBV6-2/TRBV6-3	.	.	TRBJ2-3	CASSATGALGGDTQYF	TGTGCCAGCAGTGCGACCGGGGCCCTTGGTGGGGATACGCAGTATTTT
15	TRBV6-6	.	.	TRBJ1-5	CASSYSEGAGQPQHF	TGTGCCAGCAGTTACTCAGAAGGGGCGGGCCAGCCCCAGCATTTT
15	TRBV5-1	.	.	TRBJ2-1	CASSLGGKGYNEQFF	TGCGCCAGCAGCCTAGGGGGGAAGGGGTACAATGAGCAGTTCTTC
14	TRBV5-1	.	TRBD1	TRBJ1-4	CASSLGQGYEKLFF	TGCGCCAGCAGCTTGGGACAGGGGTATGAAAAACTGTTTTTT
16	TRBV6-6	many	TRBD1	TRBJ1-2	CASSYFGQGGYYGYTF	TGTGCCAGCAGTTACTTCGGACAGGGAGGCTACTATGGCTACACCTTC
13	TRBV29-1	once	.	TRBJ2-5	CSGGRQVQETQYF	TGCAGCGGGGGTAGGCAGGTTCAAGAGACCCAGTACTTC
11	TRBV7-2	few	.	TRBJ2-1	CASSLTTEQFF	TGTGCCAGCAGCTTAACGACGGAGCAGTTCTTC
14	TRBV12-3/TRBV12-4	few	.	TRBJ2-3	CATNRGDSTDTQYF	TGTGCCACTAATAGGGGGGATAGCACAGATACGCAGTATTTT
16	TRBV20-1	.	.	TRBJ2-1	CSARDGDPSPYNEQFF	TGCAGTGCTAGAGACGGGGACCCATCTCCCTACAATGAGCAGTTCTTC
13	TRBV3-1	few	TRBD1	TRBJ1-4	CASQIDRDEKLFF	TGTGCCAGCCAGATCGACAGGGATGAAAAACTGTTTTTT
14	TRBV12-3/TRBV12-4	.	.	TRBJ2-1	CASSPTGLGNEQFF	TGTGCCAGCAGTCCCACGGGACTGGGAAATGAGCAGTTCTTC
14	TRBV14	.	TRBD2	TRBJ2-1	CACSVAGLYNEQFF	TGTGCCTGCAGCGTAGCGGGATTATACAATGAGCAGTTCTTC
14	TRBV6-4	.	.	TRBJ2-3	CASRPHQRTDTQYF	TGTGCCAGCAGACCTCACCAGCGCACAGATACGCAGTATTTT
13	TRBV7-2	once	.	TRBJ2-5	CASSSPRRETQYF	TGTGCCAGCAGCTCCCCCAGGCGAGAGACCCAGTACTTC
13	TRBV20-1	few	.	TRBJ2-7	CSASPGGGSEQYF	TGCAGTGCTAGTCCAGGGGGAGGGAGCGAGCAGTACTTC
16	TRBV7-6	.	.	TRBJ2-5	CASSLGVRKTQETQYF	TGTGCCAGCAGCTTGGGGGTTCGTAAAACCCAAGAGACCCAGTACTTC
14	TRBV24-1	.	.	TRBJ2-5	CATSAAGSQETQYF	TGTGCCACCAGTGCCGCAGGGTCGCAAGAGACCCAGTACTTC
15	TRBV20-1	.	.	TRBJ2-4	CSARDRQLNKNIQYF	TGCAGTGCTAGAGACCGACAGTTGAACAAAAACATTCAGTACTTC
14	TRBV3-1	.	.	TRBJ1-6	CASSQDLVGSPLHF	TGTGCCAGCAGCCAAGATCTAGTCGGTTCACCCCTCCACTTT
15	TRBV12-3/TRBV12-4	.	.	TRBJ1-4	CASRDSGGAAEKLFF	TGTGCCAGCAGAGATTCGGGGGGCGCAGCTGAAAAACTGTTTTTT
13	TRBV27	.	.	TRBJ2-1	CASSSPSPNEQFF	TGTGCCAGCAGTTCACCGAGTCCTAATGAGCAGTTCTTC
15	TRBV20-1	.	.	TRBJ2-3	CSAGGGGAATDTQYF	TGCAGTGCCGGCGGAGGCGGGGCGGCGACAGATACGCAGTATTTT
12	TRBV6-1	many	.	TRBJ1-2	CASGSEFYGYTF	TGTGCCAGCGGCTCCGAGTTCTATGGCTACACCTTC
15	TRBV20-1	.	TRBD1	TRBJ2-3	CSAPRGQISTDTQYF	TGCAGTGCCCCGAGGGGACAGATAAGCACAGATACGCAGTATTTT
15	TRBV4-3	.	.	TRBJ1-2	CASSQEIASPLGYTF	TGCGCCAGCAGCCAAGAGATTGCATCGCCTCTAGGCTACACCTTC
14	TRBV6-5	many	.	TRBJ2-7	CASSKERGRYEQYF	TGTGCCAGCAGCAAGGAAAGGGGTCGCTACGAGCAGTACTTC
13	TRBV11-3	few	.	TRBJ2-1	CASSQGDPNEQFF	TGTGCCAGCAGCCAAGGGGATCCCAATGAGCAGTTCTTC
13	TRBV5-1	once	TRBD1	TRBJ1-2	CASDEQGTDGYTF	TGCGCCAGCGACGAACAGGGGACGGATGGCTACACCTTC
17	TRBV9	.	TRBD2	TRBJ2-7	CASSVAPGTSGNYEQYF	TGTGCCAGCAGCGTAGCCCCCGGGACTAGCGGGAACTACGAGCAGTACTTC
17	TRBV20-1	.	TRBD1	TRBJ1-6	CSAPSGDRGLSNSPLHF	TGCAGTGCTCCCAGCGGGGACAGGGGGCTTTCTAATTCACCCCTCCACTTT
16	TRBV30	.	TRBD1	TRBJ2-5	CAWTSGTGLSYNEQYF	TGTGCCTGGACTTCCGGGACAGGCCTCTCCTACAATGAGCAGTACTTC
17	TRBV4-1	.	TRBD1	TRBJ2-3	CASSQDREGGVVDTQYF	TGCGCCAGCAGCCAAGATCGGGAAGGGGGCGTTGTAGATACGCAGTATTTT
16	TRBV7-2	.	TRBD2	TRBJ2-1	CASSTKLAGGPSEQFF	TGTGCCAGCAGCACCAAACTAGCGGGAGGGCCTAGTGAGCAGTTCTTC
15	TRBV7-2	.	TRBD2	TRBJ2-5	CASSLASGRYNEQYF	TGTGCCAGCAGCTTAGCTAGCGGGAGATACAATGAGCAGTACTTC